This T cell receptor (beta chain) was sequenced in a study of chemoradiotherapy in HPV16-positive cancers. Turning to the study itself: Candidate HPV-specific clones and shared TCR motifs came from two HPV16-positive patients.

Using immunoSEQ multiplex PCR, the repertoire was profiled, and TCRdb retains in-frame clones only, with some absent. Of about 6,400 clones in the sample, over 65% are singletons; the top ten hold about 28%. Germline V gives CDR1 LNHDA, CDR2 SQIVND (reference sequence). The ends were cut back, 2 bases at V and 2 bases at J, with 13 bases in the middle. The CDR3 runs to 15 residues. Findings and caveats of the study: Candidate HPV-specific clones and E7-related TCR motifs grew in tumor during treatment. HPV-responsive T-cell expansion during chemoradiotherapy was linked to improved recurrence-free survival in HPV16-positive patients. HPV-specific T cells were functionally defined from only a couple of HPV16-positive patients.

A remark on this clone: What it binds is unknown.

The receptor was isolated from a human donor with HPV-associated anogenital cancer. This sample comprised tumor tissue, obtained from a patient who underwent chemoradiotherapy. V gene TRBV19 combines with J gene TRBJ2-7, with D tentatively TRBD2 (6 bases). CDR3 DNA: TGTGCCAGTAGTATATCCCTAGCGAGAACCTACGAGCAGTACTTC. Translation gives CASSISLARTYEQYF.